The 22 T cell receptor beta chains in this list originate from one sample, sequenced in a study of cytomegalovirus exposure and HLA in healthy donors. The PCR had 60 Vbeta and 13 Jbeta primers. Data came from immunoSEQ multiplex PCR; TCRdb stores just in-frame clones and leaves some out. The sample holds 75,000 to 95,000 clones, around 80% seen once. The sequencing sample was made of PBMCs. Receptors were obtained from a male donor in good health and CMV-seropositive.

This clone was recorded a few times. This chain uses TRBV5-4 with TRBJ1-1; 7 nucleotides align to TRBD1. The germline gives CDR1 SGHNT, CDR2 YYREEE (reference sequence). V was clipped by 1 base and J by 4 bases; unmatched bases: 4. This CDR3 is 14 amino acids long. The CDR3 is CASSLRGQGTEAFF. The CDR3 DNA sequence: TGTGCCAGCAGCTTGAGGGGGCAGGGCACTGAAGCTTTCTTT. Variable domain in full (rest from reference TRBV5-4 and TRBJ1-1): ETGVTQSPTHLIKTRGQQVTLRCSSQSGHNTVSWYQQALGQGPQFIFQYYREEENGRGNFPPRFSGLQFPNYSSELNVNALELDDSALYLCASSLRGQGTEAFFGQGTRLTVV.

With regard to this clone: Additional DNA sequences in this sample encode the identical CDR3. This chain links TRBV11-2 with TRBJ1-1; 9 bases are a match to TRBD1. From germline, CDR1 is SGHAT and CDR2 FQNNGV. The CDR3 extends over 16 amino acids. V lost 4 bases, J lost 1 base, and 7 bases stayed unmatched. The CDR3 DNA reads as TGTGCCAGCAGCTCGATTGGACAGGGGAGGAACACTGAAGCTTTCTTT. Its translation: CASSSIGQGRNTEAFF.

This clone was seen more than once but under ten times. The chain has TRBV7-2 and TRBJ1-2, with 7 positions matching TRBD1. V dropped 5 bases and J dropped 8; count of bases not matched to a gene: 5. The V gene's germline CDR1 is SGHTA and CDR2 FQGNSA. The CDR3 length is 12 residues. CDR3: CASSPRTGGYTF. CDR3 DNA: TGTGCCAGCAGCCCACGGACAGGAGGCTACACCTTC. The full variable domain, its missing parts supplied by reference TRBV7-2 and TRBJ1-2, is GAGVSQSPSNKVTEKGKDVELRCDPISGHTALYWYRQSLGQGLEFLIYFQGNSAPDKSGLPSDRFSAERTGGSVSTLTIQRTQQEDSAVYLCASSPRTGGYTFGSGTRLTVV.

In this sample, this clone turned up a few times. V is TRBV6-1 and J is TRBJ1-5, with D unresolved. The ends were cut back, 6 bases at V and 9 bases at J, with 12 bases in the middle. Germline V gene data show CDR1 as MNHNS and CDR2 as SASEGT. The CDR3 loop spans 12 amino acids. The CDR3 region is CASRHISLPQHF. The DNA for the CDR3 is TGTGCCAGCAGGCACATAAGTCTGCCCCAGCATTTT.

This sequence joins TRBV28 and TRBJ2-5, with TRBD1 identical over 7 bases. The end of the DNA fits TRBJ2-7 better, so the J call may be wrong. This CDR3 comprises 15 residues. CDR1 is MDHEN, CDR2 SYDVKM, per germline. In DNA form, the CDR3 reads TGTGCCAGCAGTTTAACAGGGGACCCGACTTTCGAGCAGTACTTC. Translation gives CASSLTGDPTFEQYF.

The gene calls are TRBV7-2 and TRBJ2-7; 11 nucleotides line up with TRBD2. Trimming took 6 bases from V and 2 from J; bases not matched to a gene: 9. From germline, CDR1 is SGHTA and CDR2 FQGNSA. This CDR3 has 16 amino acids. CDR3 protein: CASSLGGSGRAYEQYF. The CDR3, as DNA: TGTGCCAGCAGTCTCGGGGGTAGCGGGAGGGCCTACGAGCAGTACTTC.

The chain has TRBV6-5 and TRBJ2-2; 8 nucleotides line up with TRBD1. CDR3 length equals 15 residues. V shed 5 bases, J shed 5 bases, and the junction held 7 bases outside the gene matches. Germline V gene data show CDR1 as MNHEY and CDR2 as SVGAGI. Here the CDR3 DNA reads TGTGCCAGCAGTACCCGACAGGGGAGGACCGGGGAGCTGTTTTTT. It is translated as CASSTRQGRTGELFF.

This chain connects TRBV7-8 to TRBJ2-1; D perhaps matches TRBD2 (7 bases). This CDR3 is 15 amino acids long. The germline gives CDR1 SGHVS, CDR2 FQNEAQ. V gave up 1 base and J gave up 9 bases, with 16 bases separating them. The CDR3 DNA is TGTGCCAGCAGCTTAGTTGGGGGGGCTAGCAGTGAGCAGTTCTTC. Translated: CASSLVGGASSEQFF.

This clone was observed a few times. The chain carries TRBV28 and TRBJ1-1, with 8 bases fitting TRBD1. The ends lost 4 bases at V and 5 bases at J; junction bases unmatched: 3. This CDR3 has 13 residues. Per the germline V gene, CDR1 is MDHEN and CDR2 is SYDVKM. The CDR3 is CASSSDRVTEAFF. Written as DNA, the CDR3 is TGTGCCAGCAGTTCGGACAGGGTGACTGAAGCTTTCTTT.

The chain carries TRBV6-4 and TRBJ2-5; D is perhaps TRBD1 (6 bases). Per the germline V gene, CDR1 is MRHNA and CDR2 is SNTAGT. This CDR3 contains 13 residues. V gave up 6 bases and J gave up 4 bases, with 12 bases separating them. The CDR3 bases are TGTGCCAGCAGACCCAGGGGCGGAGAGACCCAGTACTTC. Its translation: CASRPRGGETQYF.

The chain uses TRBV12-5 and TRBJ2-3, with a weak D call TRBD1 (5 bases). Between the trimmed V and J ends, which lost 0 bases and 0 bases, there was a span of 19 bases. There are 19 residues in the CDR3. Germline V gene sequence: CDR1 LGHNT, CDR2 FRNRAP. The CDR3 protein is CASGLVLFGRVSSTDTQYF. CDR3 in DNA: TGTGCTAGTGGTTTGGTACTCTTCGGCAGGGTGTCAAGCACAGATACGCAGTATTTT.

This clone was counted ten times or more. This chain uses TRBV28 with TRBJ2-7; a weak D match, TRBD2 (5 bases). The CDR3 length is 13 residues. Trimming took off 6 bases at V and 4 bases at J, with 13 bases between the two ends. From germline, CDR1 is MDHEN and CDR2 SYDVKM. In nucleotides, the CDR3 is TGTGCCAGCAGCAATCCCGGGGTGTACGAGCAGTACTTC. It encodes CASSNPGVYEQYF.

This sequence joins TRBV5-1 and TRBJ2-5, with 13 bases matching TRBD2. V dropped 4 bases and J dropped 4; count of bases not matched to a gene: 7. This CDR3 spans 16 amino acids. Germline V gene sequence: CDR1 SGHRS, CDR2 YFSETQ. The CDR3: CASSMGLAGIVETQYF. The CDR3 DNA reads as TGCGCCAGCAGCATGGGACTAGCGGGGATAGTAGAGACCCAGTACTTC.

J is TRBJ1-2 and V is TRBV7-2; perhaps TRBD1 as D (6 bases). Trimming pared 3 bases from V and 11 bases from J, leaving 19 bases between. The germline V gene encodes CDR1 SGHTA and CDR2 FQGNSA. CDR3 length: 14 residues. This CDR3 is CASSFSNSRGLYTF. For the CDR3, the DNA is TGTGCCAGCAGCTTTTCGAACTCCAGGGGTTTATACACCTTC.

This clone has a handful of counts. This chain connects TRBV20-1 to TRBJ1-2; no clear D. V lost 2 bases and J lost 3, with 4 bases in between. Germline CDR1 and CDR2: DFQATT and SNEGSKA (reference sequence). The CDR3 loop spans 11 amino acids. The CDR3 DNA follows: TGCAGTGCTAGACTTTACTATGGCTACACCTTC. This gives the protein CSARLYYGYTF.

The V gene is TRBV27, the J gene TRBJ2-5; D uncertain. The V and J ends lost 2 bases and 2 bases respectively, with 6 bases between them. The CDR3 covers 13 residues. Germline V gene lookup returns CDR1 MNHEY and CDR2 SMNVEV (reference sequence). The CDR3, as DNA: TGTGCCAGCAGTTTAGTACAGCAAGAGACCCAGTACTTC. Protein product: CASSLVQQETQYF.

The V call is TRBV7-2, the J call TRBJ2-5; D not certain. This CDR3 comprises 15 residues. In germline, CDR1 is SGHTA, CDR2 FQGNSA. V was pared by 5 bases and J by 2 bases, with 15 bases between. The CDR3 loop is CASSLQLIGQETQYF. In DNA form, the CDR3 reads TGTGCCAGCAGCCTTCAACTAATTGGGCAAGAGACCCAGTACTTC.

The V and J genes are TRBV4-1 and TRBJ2-7; a possible D gene is TRBD2 (5 bases). Trimming took off 1 base at V and 2 bases at J, with 15 bases between the two ends. This CDR3 is built from 16 residues. Germline CDR1 and CDR2: MGHRA and YSYEKL. The CDR3 nucleotides are TGCGCCAGCAGCCAAGCGGTTGAGGGAGTGACCTACGAGCAGTACTTC. As protein: CASSQAVEGVTYEQYF.

The table lists this clone with a count of one. The rearrangement links TRBV28 to TRBJ2-7, with D perhaps matching TRBD2 (6 bases). The CDR3 covers 14 residues. The germline V and J ends were trimmed by 3 bases and 0 bases, with 9 bases remaining between them. Germline V lookup: CDR1 MDHEN, CDR2 SYDVKM. The CDR3 here is CASSFRGSSYEQYF. CDR3 nucleotide sequence: TGTGCCAGCAGTTTTCGGGGGAGCTCCTACGAGCAGTACTTC. Combining the CDR3 with reference TRBV28 and TRBJ2-7 gives the whole variable domain DVKVTQSSRYLVKRTGEKVFLECVQDMDHENMFWYRQDPGLGLRLIYFSYDVKMKEKGDIPEGYSVSREKKERFSLILESASTNQTSMYLCASSFRGSSYEQYFGPGTRLTVT.

The V call is TRBV5-4, the J call TRBJ2-7; D gene unclear. Deletions cut 2 bases from V and 3 bases from J, with 6 bases between. This CDR3 comprises 12 residues. Germline assignment: CDR1 SGHNT and CDR2 YYREEE (reference sequence). The CDR3 region is CASSFGDYEQYF. CDR3 DNA: TGTGCCAGCAGCTTCGGAGACTACGAGCAGTACTTC.

The chain combines TRBV7-9 with TRBJ1-5; 8 bases line up with TRBD1. This CDR3 region has 15 residues. V lost 2 bases, J lost 7 bases, and 7 bases stayed unmatched. Germline CDR1 and CDR2: SEHNR and FQNEAQ (reference sequence). CDR3 coding DNA: TGTGCCAGCAGCTTACCCGGGACAGGAATCCAGCCCCAGCATTTT. It translates to CASSLPGTGIQPQHF.

This clone was picked up one time. The chain recombines TRBV7-2 with TRBJ2-3; 10 bases are a match to TRBD1. The CDR3 loop spans 15 amino acids. J was trimmed by 4 bases and V by 3 bases; bases with no gene match: 4. Per the germline V gene, CDR1 is SGHTA and CDR2 is FQGNSA. The CDR3 protein is CASSFSGQGSDTQYF. Here the CDR3 DNA reads TGTGCCAGCAGCTTCTCGGGACAGGGGTCAGATACGCAGTATTTT.